What follows are 30 T cell receptor beta chains derived from one specimen sequenced in a study of PD-1 blockade in classical Hodgkin lymphoma. Assay: immunoSEQ multiplex PCR; the TCRdb copy retains only in-frame clones and omits some. The data contain just under 30,000 clones, 85% of them singletons. Every one of the patients relapsed after autologous stem cell transplantation (brentuximab vedotin exposure was variable). Magnetic negative selection purified CD4+ T cells from thawed PBMCs. The material sequenced was CD4+ T cells from blood, taken at baseline. Receptors originate from a human donor with classical Hodgkin lymphoma.

The chain combines TRBV7-9 with TRBJ2-5, with D tentatively TRBD2 (6 bases). Germline CDR1 reads SEHNR; CDR2 reads FQNEAQ (reference sequence). The ends were cut back, 3 bases at V and 2 bases at J, with 10 bases in the middle. The CDR3 covers 14 residues. The CDR3 nucleotides are TGTGCCAGCAGCTTCGGAGGGCGACAAGAGACCCAGTACTTC. Translation: CASSFGGRQETQYF. Filled out from reference TRBV7-9 and TRBJ2-5, the complete variable domain reads DTGVSQNPRHKITKRGQNVTFRCDPISEHNRLYWYRQTLGQGPEFLTYFQNEAQLEKSRLLSDRFSAERPKGSFSTLEIQRTEQGDSAMYLCASSFGGRQETQYFGPGTRLLVL.

Here the CDR3 reads CASSPGVAGGSYEQYF. The CDR3 nucleotides read TGTGCCAGCTCACCGGGAGTCGCCGGAGGGTCCTACGAGCAGTACTTC. The V and J genes are TRBV18 and TRBJ2-7, with D possibly being TRBD2 (6 bases). This CDR3 has 16 residues. The germline V gene encodes CDR1 KGHSH and CDR2 LQKENI. Trimming removed 3 bases at V and 1 base at J, with 16 bases between.

The chain couples TRBV5-6 to TRBJ1-5, with D possibly matching TRBD1 (5 bases). Germline assignment: CDR1 SGHDT and CDR2 YYEEEE. CDR3 length equals 14 residues. The V end lost 4 bases, the J end lost 1 base, and 9 bases lay between the germline ends. The DNA for the CDR3 is TGTGCCAGCAGCCGCCGGGACAGCAATCAGCCCCAGCATTTT. Its translation: CASSRRDSNQPQHF.

The V and J genes are TRBV28 and TRBJ2-7; D may correspond to TRBD1 or TRBD2 (5 bases each). The CDR3 has 16 amino acids. The germline gives CDR1 MDHEN, CDR2 SYDVKM. V shed 6 bases and J shed 4 bases, with 22 bases lying between them. The CDR3 DNA reads TGTGCCAGCAGAGTAGGTGGGGGATTCGGGAAATACGAGCAGTACTTC. Amino acid sequence: CASRVGGGFGKYEQYF.

The chain is built from TRBV7-9 and TRBJ2-5; D is uncertain. CDR1 is SEHNR and CDR2 is FQNEAQ in the germline V gene (reference sequence). The CDR3 has 13 residues. Trimming removed 0 bases at V and 5 bases at J, with 7 bases between. The DNA of the CDR3 is TGTGCCAGCAGCTTAGCTTTAGGTGAGACCCAGTACTTC. Encoded protein: CASSLALGETQYF.

To note about this clone: An end of the junction does not agree with germline; a read error may underlie this. The chain links TRBV18 to TRBJ2-7, with a weak D call TRBD1 (6 bases). Germline-derived CDR1 and CDR2 are KGHSH and LQKENI. The CDR3 is 14 residues long. In DNA, the CDR3 is TGTGCCAGCTCACCTGCACAGGGATCCTTCGAGCAGTACTTC. This translates into CASSPAQGSFEQYF.

This rearrangement joins TRBV7-6 to TRBJ2-6; D not certain. Deletions cut 5 bases from V and 0 bases from J, with 11 bases between. Per the germline V gene, CDR1 is SGHVS and CDR2 is FNYEAQ. The CDR3 is made up of 16 amino acids. CDR3 sequence reads: CASSLDRNSGANVLTF. Here the CDR3 DNA reads TGTGCCAGCAGCCTAGACCGTAACTCTGGGGCCAACGTCCTGACTTTC. Full variable domain (missing parts from reference TRBV7-6 and TRBJ2-6): GAGVSQSPRYKVTKRGQDVALRCDPISGHVSLYWYRQALGQGPEFLTYFNYEAQQDKSGLPNDRFSAERPEGSISTLTIQRTEQRDSAMYRCASSLDRNSGANVLTFGAGSRLTVL.

The genes are TRBV4-1 and TRBJ2-5; D possibly corresponds to TRBD2 (6 bases). Germline V gene sequence: CDR1 MGHRA, CDR2 YSYEKL. Trimming took off 3 bases at V and 3 bases at J, with 17 bases between the two ends. The CDR3 is made up of 16 amino acids. CDR3 in amino acids: CASSQESSGKKETQYF. CDR3 in DNA: TGCGCCAGCAGCCAGGAGAGTAGCGGAAAAAAAGAGACCCAGTACTTC.

The chain uses TRBV30 and TRBJ2-5, with D possibly being TRBD2 (5 bases). This CDR3 spans 14 amino acids. The V gene lost 2 bases and the J gene lost 7 bases, with 17 bases spanning the gap. Germline CDR1 reads GTSNPN; CDR2 reads SVGIG (reference sequence). The CDR3 sequence: CAWSLREFRGTQYF. The CDR3 nucleotides read TGTGCCTGGAGTCTTAGGGAGTTTCGGGGGACCCAGTACTTC.

Only one count was recorded for this clone. The J gene is TRBJ2-5, the V gene TRBV10-3, with a tentative D call TRBD1 (7 bases). The end of the DNA is better explained by TRBJ2-7, so the J call may be wrong. There are 16 residues in the CDR3. Germline V gene sequence: CDR1 ENHRY, CDR2 SYGVKD. The CDR3 here is CAISRGLGGQPYEQYF. The CDR3 region has the DNA TGTGCCATCAGCAGGGGCTTGGGGGGACAGCCCTACGAGCAGTACTTC.

This clone is medium-sized by share. J is TRBJ2-1 and V is TRBV30, with 13 bases fitting TRBD2. This CDR3 contains 15 residues. Germline V gene data show CDR1 as GTSNPN and CDR2 as SVGIG (reference sequence). CDR3 sequence (DNA): TGTGCTCGTGGGTCAGGACTAGCGGGAGTCAATGAGCAGTTCTTC. It encodes CARGSGLAGVNEQFF.

With respect to this clone: Germline is not matched at one junction end, which may reflect a read error. The chain carries TRBV28 and TRBJ1-5; D gene unclear. The CDR3 covers 12 residues. Germline CDR1 and CDR2: MDHEN and SYDVKM. The CDR3 sequence is CASRTPLAMPTF. The CDR3 bases are TGTGCCAGCAGAACCCCCCTGGCGATGCCAACTTTT.

V is TRBV27 and J is TRBJ2-7; D is ambiguous. Trimming left V 2 bases short and J 2 bases short, with 7 bases between. CDR1 is MNHEY, CDR2 SMNVEV, per germline (reference sequence). The CDR3 is made up of 13 amino acids. Here the CDR3 DNA reads TGTGCCAGCAGTTTAGGACCCGCCTACGAGCAGTACTTC. This encodes CASSLGPAYEQYF.

This clone occurred once. The chain is built from TRBV10-1 and TRBJ2-3; 8 bases align to TRBD1. The CDR3 length is 15 residues. The ends lost 3 bases at V and 6 bases at J; junction bases unmatched: 8. CDR1 and CDR2 from the germline V gene are WNHNN and SYGVQD (reference sequence). The CDR3 here is CASSDAAGGQDTQYF. DNA for the CDR3: TGCGCCAGCAGTGATGCGGCAGGGGGCCAGGATACGCAGTATTTT.

This rearrangement joins TRBV7-2 to TRBJ2-1; no firm D call. Trimming left V 3 bases short and J 5 bases short, with 8 bases between. The V gene's germline CDR1 is SGHTA and CDR2 FQGNSA. This CDR3 is 13 amino acids long. The CDR3 DNA sequence: TGTGCCAGCAGCTTGGACGGTCACAATGAGCAGTTCTTC. Protein sequence: CASSLDGHNEQFF.

The chain recombines TRBV18 with TRBJ1-1; D possibly corresponds to TRBD1 (5 bases). Trimming shortened V by 4 bases and J by 1 base, and 10 bases separated the two germline ends. CDR1 and CDR2 from the germline V gene are KGHSH and LQKENI. CDR3 size: 14 residues. The chain's CDR3 is CASSRIGENTEAFF. The DNA for the CDR3 is TGTGCCAGCTCACGTATAGGGGAGAACACTGAAGCTTTCTTT.

The chain combines TRBV18 with TRBJ2-5; D gene unclear. Germline V gene lookup returns CDR1 KGHSH and CDR2 LQKENI. The CDR3 totals 12 residues. V lost 3 bases and J lost 4, with 6 bases in between. CDR3 in DNA: TGTGCCAGCTCACCCCCACGAGAGACCCAGTACTTC. Translating it yields CASSPPRETQYF.

This chain uses TRBV11-1 with TRBJ2-7; no reliable D call. CDR3 size: 13 residues. The germline V gene has CDR1 SGHAT and CDR2 FQDESV (reference sequence). Trimming took off 5 bases at V and 3 bases at J, with 11 bases between the two ends. CDR3 loop: CASSQRKSYEQYF. The DNA for the CDR3 is TGTGCCAGCAGCCAAAGAAAGAGCTACGAGCAGTACTTC.

The chain is built from TRBV18 and TRBJ1-3; 7 bases match TRBD1. The CDR3 totals 15 residues. Trimming at V came to 3 bases and at J to 4 bases, leaving 6 bases not matched to a gene. Germline lookup yields CDR1 KGHSH and CDR2 LQKENI. The CDR3 sequence is CASSPTTGRGNTIYF. The DNA for the CDR3 is TGTGCCAGCTCACCGACGACAGGGCGAGGAAACACCATATATTTT.

This chain joins TRBV7-9 and TRBJ1-1; 10 positions agree with TRBD1. V shed 5 bases and J 0 bases; nucleotides not matched to a gene: 9. Germline V lookup: CDR1 SEHNR, CDR2 FQNEAQ (reference sequence). The CDR3 totals 17 residues. Written as DNA, the CDR3 is TGTGCCAGCAGCACTGCGGGACAGGGGATGGTGAACACTGAAGCTTTCTTT. Translation gives CASSTAGQGMVNTEAFF. The full variable domain, in which reference TRBV7-9 and TRBJ1-1 provide the parts outside the CDR3, is DTGVSQNPRHKITKRGQNVTFRCDPISEHNRLYWYRQTLGQGPEFLTYFQNEAQLEKSRLLSDRFSAERPKGSFSTLEIQRTEQGDSAMYLCASSTAGQGMVNTEAFFGQGTRLTVV.

The J gene is TRBJ2-1, the V gene TRBV6-6, with D possibly matching TRBD2 (5 bases). The CDR3 length is 16 residues. The germline CDR1 and CDR2 sequences are MNHNY and SVGAGI (reference sequence). The V end was cut by 0 bases, the J end by 6 bases, with 15 bases between. The CDR3 protein is CASSYSTVRGPNEQFF. CDR3 DNA: TGTGCCAGCAGTTACTCCACGGTTCGAGGGCCCAATGAGCAGTTCTTC.

Only one count was recorded for this clone. This chain connects TRBV27 to TRBJ2-7, with 11 positions matching TRBD2. J gave up 1 base and V 3 bases, and 5 bases lay outside the gene matches. CDR1 MNHEY and CDR2 SMNVEV come from the germline V gene (reference sequence). The CDR3 sequence is 16 residues long. The CDR3 bases are TGTGCCAGCAGTTTTACTAGCGGGAGTAGTTCCTACGAGCAGTACTTC. This gives the protein CASSFTSGSSSYEQYF.

This clone was seen more than once but under ten times. V gene TRBV7-9 combines with J gene TRBJ2-7; tentative D call: TRBD2 (6 bases). Germline V lookup: CDR1 SEHNR, CDR2 FQNEAQ (reference sequence). The CDR3 covers 12 residues. Between the trimmed V and J ends, which lost 5 bases and 6 bases, there was a span of 11 bases. The CDR3 region has the DNA TGTGCCAGCAGCGCCGTGGGAGGCGAGCAGTACTTC. Encoded protein: CASSAVGGEQYF.

V gene TRBV7-2 combines with J gene TRBJ2-1; D is unclear. V dropped 1 base and J dropped 6 bases, with 4 bases sitting between them. CDR1 is SGHTA, CDR2 FQGNSA, per germline. This CDR3 is built from 12 residues. Here the CDR3 DNA reads TGTGCCAGCAGCTTAGTTGGCAATGAGCAGTTCTTC. Translating it yields CASSLVGNEQFF. Using reference TRBV7-2 and TRBJ2-1 for the parts outside the CDR3, the full variable domain is GAGVSQSPSNKVTEKGKDVELRCDPISGHTALYWYRQSLGQGLEFLIYFQGNSAPDKSGLPSDRFSAERTGGSVSTLTIQRTQQEDSAVYLCASSLVGNEQFFGPGTRLTVL.

This CDR3 reads CASSYDNSAFGYTF. DNA for the CDR3: TGTGCCAGCAGTTACGATAACAGCGCCTTTGGCTACACCTTC. The chain uses TRBV6-5 and TRBJ1-2, with D unresolved. CDR1 and CDR2 (germline): MNHEY, SVGAGI. The CDR3 runs 14 residues. The V gene lost 2 bases and the J gene lost 7 bases, with 14 bases spanning the gap.

The chain is built from TRBV6-1 and TRBJ1-2; 9 nucleotides line up with TRBD1. Unmatched junction bases numbered 5, after V lost 8 bases and J lost 10 bases. Germline-derived CDR1 and CDR2 are MNHNS and SASEGT. The CDR3 extends over 11 amino acids. CDR3 loop: CASGTGYDYTF. CDR3 DNA: TGTGCCAGCGGGACAGGGTACGACTACACCTTC.

The chain links TRBV25-1 to TRBJ2-2, with a weak D call TRBD2 (7 bases). The germline V gene has CDR1 MGHDK and CDR2 SYGVNS. The CDR3 spans 15 residues. The V and J ends lost 5 bases and 4 bases respectively, with 14 bases between them. The CDR3: CASSIRGGGTGELFF. DNA for the CDR3: TGTGCCAGCAGTATTAGGGGAGGGGGCACCGGGGAGCTGTTTTTT.

The chain is built from TRBV5-6 and TRBJ2-7; 11 bases line up with TRBD2. The V segment lost 3 bases and the J segment 4 bases; nucleotides outside the gene matches: 6. The CDR3 covers 15 residues. CDR1 is SGHDT, CDR2 YYEEEE, per germline. The CDR3 is CASSSTSGSRYEQYF. The DNA of the CDR3 is TGTGCCAGCAGCTCTACTAGCGGGAGTAGGTACGAGCAGTACTTC.

The chain joins TRBV7-7 to TRBJ2-5; TRBD1 is a possible D gene (6 bases). The CDR3 is 15 residues long. From germline, CDR1 is SSHAT and CDR2 FNYEAQ (reference sequence). V lost 1 base to trimming and J lost 4 bases, with 13 bases between them. The CDR3 is CASSLVSPGVETQYF. The CDR3 nucleotides are TGTGCCAGCAGCTTAGTCTCCCCAGGGGTAGAGACCCAGTACTTC.

The rearrangement joins TRBV7-9 to TRBJ2-7; D gene unclear. Trimming shortened V by 5 bases and J by 2 bases, and 4 bases separated the two germline ends. The germline gives CDR1 SEHNR, CDR2 FQNEAQ (reference sequence). The CDR3 runs to 11 residues. The CDR3 spells CASSHTYEQYF. DNA of the CDR3: TGTGCCAGCAGCCATACCTACGAGCAGTACTTC.